This TCR beta chain comes out of a study of memory CD8 T cells in hepatitis C reinfection. The time point: pre-reinfection, 55 to 20 weeks before reinfection detection. TCR sequencing was done directly ex vivo on sorted cells, without expansion in vitro. CDR3 length: 14 residues. The V gene's germline CDR1 is GTSNPN and CDR2 SVGIG (reference sequence). J lost 0 bases, V lost 3 bases, and 5 bases had no gene match. Assay used: immunoSEQ multiplex PCR; TCRdb lists only in-frame clones, some missing. The profile shows thousands of clones, 80% to 90% of them singletons. This sequence originates from a man in his fifties with hepatitis C virus infection. The sample consisted of naive CD8+ T cells sorted from blood. The chain has TRBV30 and TRBJ2-7; TRBD1 aligns across 7 bases. CDR3 DNA: TGTGCCTGGAGGGACAGGAGGAGCTCCTACGAGCAGTACTTC. It is translated as CAWRDRRSSYEQYF.